This is a list of T cell receptor beta chains from one sample in a study of control samples from healthy donors and cancer patients. Clones were sequenced by immunoSEQ multiplex PCR, and TCRdb holds only the in-frame ones, with some missing. The data contain roughly 120,000 clones, over 90% of them seen just once; the ten biggest clones take up about 2.6%. Sequencing used blood. These receptors were taken from a man aged 30 to 45 in good health. The CDR3 runs from the conserved cysteine through the conserved F or W. A D gene is named only where the DNA matches it firmly. Some rows mark clone size as missing; the rest say once, few, many or name a class of expanded clone.

-	TRBV6-1	TRBJ1-2	once	CASSEGGQGRYGYTF	TGTGCCAGCAGTGAAGGGGGCCAGGGGCGATATGGCTACACCTTC
TRBD2	TRBV5-4	TRBJ2-1	-	CASSLGSGGAGYNEQFF	TGTGCCAGCAGCTTGGGCTCGGGGGGGGCCGGATACAATGAGCAGTTCTTC
-	TRBV24-1	TRBJ2-3	-	CATSDLQGSWDTQYF	TGTGCCACCAGTGATTTGCAGGGGTCTTGGGATACGCAGTATTTT
-	TRBV20-1	TRBJ2-5	-	CSAYSEETQYF	TGCAGTGCTTACAGTGAAGAGACCCAGTACTTC
-	TRBV5-1	TRBJ1-2	-	CASLPLAGGDGGYTF	TGCGCCAGCCTACCCCTTGCCGGAGGGGACGGTGGCTACACCTTC
-	TRBV2	TRBJ1-1	-	CASNPGRKVTEAFF	TGTGCCAGCAACCCTGGACGGAAGGTGACTGAAGCTTTCTTT
-	TRBV13	TRBJ2-1	-	CASSPGTDRLRNEQFF	TGTGCCAGCAGCCCAGGGACCGACAGGTTAAGGAATGAGCAGTTCTTC
-	TRBV4-2	TRBJ1-6	-	CASSREGLKNSPLHF	TGTGCCAGCAGCCGTGAGGGACTCAAAAATTCACCCCTCCACTTT
-	TRBV9	TRBJ2-1	-	CASSVATYNEQFF	TGTGCCAGCAGCGTTGCGACGTACAATGAGCAGTTCTTC
-	TRBV19	TRBJ1-1	-	CASSDRQNTEAFF	TGTGCCAGTAGTGACAGGCAGAACACTGAAGCTTTCTTT
TRBD1	TRBV7-9	TRBJ1-2	-	CASSLGTGGGFGYTF	TGTGCCAGCAGCTTAGGGACAGGGGGCGGATTTGGCTACACCTTC
TRBD2	TRBV20-1	TRBJ2-5	-	CSASRPGAGGVQETQYF	TGCAGTGCTAGTCGTCCGGGAGCGGGGGGCGTACAAGAGACCCAGTACTTC
-	TRBV3-1/TRBV3-2	TRBJ2-7	-	CASSPSGTPSSYEQYF	TGTGCCAGCAGCCCCTCCGGGACGCCTAGCTCCTACGAGCAGTACTTC
TRBD1	TRBV4-1	TRBJ1-1	-	CASSQRDSWDTEAFF	TGCGCCAGCAGCCAGAGGGACAGCTGGGACACTGAAGCTTTCTTT
-	TRBV1	TRBJ2-6	-	CTSSQEGRISGANVLTF	TGCACCAGCAGCCAAGAAGGTCGGATTTCTGGGGCCAACGTCCTGACTTTC
-	TRBV6-5	TRBJ1-4	-	CASQGYVAEKLFF	TGTGCCAGCCAGGGGTACGTGGCAGAAAAACTGTTTTTT
TRBD1	TRBV6-5	TRBJ1-4	-	CASTSQGGGEKLFF	TGTGCCAGCACGTCTCAGGGGGGAGGGGAAAAACTGTTTTTT
-	TRBV21-1	TRBJ2-5	-	CASSPPAGGQQGTQYF	TGTGCCAGCAGCCCCCCAGCGGGGGGCCAGCAAGGGACCCAGTACTTC
-	TRBV6-4	TRBJ1-5	-	CASSDSSQPQHF	TGTGCCAGCAGTGACTCGAGTCAGCCCCAGCATTTT
-	TRBV7-8	TRBJ2-3	-	CASSFGSPYRTDTQYF	TGTGCCAGCAGCTTTGGGTCCCCCTATCGGACAGATACGCAGTATTTT
-	TRBV21-1	TRBJ2-5	-	CASSKGLSGTGQETQYF	TGTGCCAGCAGCAAAGGACTTAGCGGGACAGGCCAAGAGACCCAGTACTTC
-	TRBV24-1	TRBJ2-3	-	CATGDSSGGGADTQYF	TGTGCCACCGGCGACTCCTCAGGGGGAGGAGCAGATACGCAGTATTTT
TRBD1	TRBV4-2	TRBJ1-2	-	CASSQVGGKDYGYTF	TGTGCCAGCAGCCAAGTAGGGGGCAAGGACTATGGCTACACCTTC
-	TRBV20-1	TRBJ1-2	-	CSPGVVYTF	TGCAGTCCAGGAGTCGTCTACACCTTC
-	TRBV18	TRBJ2-3	-	CATSLAGDTQYF	TGTGCCACCTCGCTGGCAGGAGATACGCAGTATTTT
-	TRBV3-1/TRBV3-2	TRBJ2-5	-	CASSQDRVASAGETQYF	TGTGCCAGCAGCCAAGATCGGGTGGCTAGCGCGGGAGAGACCCAGTACTTC
-	TRBV25-1	TRBJ2-2	-	CASSESRPGTNTGELFF	TGTGCCAGCAGTGAATCCAGGCCCGGGACGAACACCGGGGAGCTGTTTTTT
TRBD1	TRBV19	TRBJ1-2	once	CASSMTGANNYGYTF	TGTGCCAGTAGTATGACAGGGGCGAATAACTATGGCTACACCTTC
TRBD2	TRBV11-2	TRBJ2-3	-	CASSLEVGGARDTQYF	TGTGCCAGCAGCTTGGAGGTCGGGGGGGCGCGAGATACGCAGTATTTT
-	TRBV2	TRBJ1-5	once	CASRAGMNNQPQHF	TGTGCCAGCAGGGCAGGAATGAACAATCAGCCCCAGCATTTT
-	TRBV5-4	TRBJ1-2	-	CASQDYGDYGYTF	TGTGCCAGCCAGGATTACGGAGACTATGGCTACACCTTC
-	TRBV9	TRBJ2-2	-	CASSSAANTGELFF	TGTGCCAGCAGCTCCGCTGCGAACACCGGGGAGCTGTTTTTT
TRBD1	TRBV28	TRBJ1-1	once	CASSLTRGRTEAFF	TGTGCCAGCAGTTTAACCAGGGGGAGAACTGAAGCTTTCTTT
-	TRBV7-9	TRBJ1-1	-	CASSPPDGEAFF	TGTGCCAGCAGTCCCCCCGACGGCGAAGCTTTCTTT
-	TRBV13	TRBJ1-6	once	CASSPTPGFNSPLHF	TGTGCCAGCAGCCCCACTCCGGGATTTAATTCACCCCTCCACTTT
TRBD1	TRBV4-1	TRBJ2-3	-	CASRTGDARGTDTQYF	TGCGCCAGCCGGACAGGGGACGCAAGGGGCACAGATACGCAGTATTTT
TRBD1	TRBV10-3	TRBJ1-2	-	CASSVEQGPHYGYTF	TGTGCCTCCTCTGTGGAACAGGGGCCTCACTATGGCTACACCTTC
-	TRBV10-3	TRBJ1-5	-	CAISPGGGTQPQHF	TGTGCCATCAGCCCTGGGGGGGGTACTCAGCCCCAGCATTTT
TRBD2	TRBV4-1	TRBJ2-1	-	CASSHPPGTTSVNEQFF	TGCGCCAGCAGCCACCCCCCCGGGACTACCTCAGTCAATGAGCAGTTCTTC
-	TRBV4-1	TRBJ2-7	-	CASSQESGSYEQYF	TGCGCCAGCAGCCAAGAATCAGGGAGCTACGAGCAGTACTTC
-	TRBV18	TRBJ1-2	-	CASSPVGGDNYGYTF	TGTGCCAGCTCACCCGTGGGCGGGGATAACTATGGCTACACCTTC
-	TRBV18	TRBJ2-5	-	CASSPPAGVETQYF	TGTGCCAGCTCACCACCTGCAGGGGTCGAGACCCAGTACTTC
-	TRBV3-1/TRBV3-2	TRBJ1-1	-	CASSQVSGHTEAFF	TGTGCCAGCAGCCAAGTGTCGGGGCACACTGAAGCTTTCTTT
-	TRBV5-6	TRBJ2-2	-	CASSLIGGRGTGELFF	TGTGCCAGCAGCTTGATCGGGGGGCGTGGCACCGGGGAGCTGTTTTTT
TRBD2	TRBV2	TRBJ2-3	-	CASSRKYLGTSGGADTQYF	TGTGCCAGCAGTCGCAAATACTTGGGGACTAGCGGGGGGGCAGATACGCAGTATTTT
TRBD1	TRBV19	TRBJ2-3	-	CASSMRGQGALTDTQYF	TGTGCCAGTAGTATGAGGGGACAGGGGGCCCTAACAGATACGCAGTATTTT
-	TRBV19	TRBJ1-4	-	CASTKRGVITTNEKLFF	TGTGCCAGTACTAAAAGAGGGGTAATCACAACTAATGAAAAACTGTTTTTT
-	TRBV19	TRBJ1-3	-	CASTPGTAGNTIYF	TGTGCCAGTACCCCAGGGACTGCCGGAAACACCATATATTTT
-	TRBV2	TRBJ2-3	few	CASRVAIGTDTQYF	TGTGCCAGCAGGGTGGCAATTGGCACAGATACGCAGTATTTT
-	TRBV12-3/TRBV12-4	TRBJ2-2	-	CATKLSHTGELFF	TGTGCCACAAAGCTCAGCCACACCGGGGAGCTGTTTTTT
-	TRBV4-1	TRBJ1-2	-	CASSQDRGPRDGYTF	TGCGCCAGCAGCCAAGACAGGGGCCCGAGGGACGGCTACACCTTC
-	TRBV6-5	TRBJ1-2	-	CASFGGHGYTF	TGTGCCAGTTTCGGGGGCCATGGCTACACCTTC
TRBD2	TRBV9	TRBJ2-1	-	CASSVPGEGLNNEQFF	TGTGCCAGCAGCGTGCCCGGGGAGGGGCTTAATAATGAGCAGTTCTTC
-	TRBV6-5	TRBJ1-5	-	CASSKANQPQHF	TGTGCCAGCAGCAAGGCGAATCAGCCCCAGCATTTT
-	TRBV14	TRBJ1-1	-	CASRQTNTEAFF	TGTGCCAGCCGGCAGACGAACACTGAAGCTTTCTTT
TRBD2	TRBV27	TRBJ2-2	-	CASSLFLRGALTGELFF	TGTGCCAGCAGTTTATTTCTGCGGGGGGCCCTCACCGGGGAGCTGTTTTTT
-	TRBV18	TRBJ2-3	-	CASSPSTDTQYF	TGTGCCAGCTCACCCAGCACAGATACGCAGTATTTT
-	TRBV19	TRBJ1-2	-	CASSMGPGSNYGYTF	TGTGCCAGTAGTATGGGGCCAGGGTCCAACTATGGCTACACCTTC